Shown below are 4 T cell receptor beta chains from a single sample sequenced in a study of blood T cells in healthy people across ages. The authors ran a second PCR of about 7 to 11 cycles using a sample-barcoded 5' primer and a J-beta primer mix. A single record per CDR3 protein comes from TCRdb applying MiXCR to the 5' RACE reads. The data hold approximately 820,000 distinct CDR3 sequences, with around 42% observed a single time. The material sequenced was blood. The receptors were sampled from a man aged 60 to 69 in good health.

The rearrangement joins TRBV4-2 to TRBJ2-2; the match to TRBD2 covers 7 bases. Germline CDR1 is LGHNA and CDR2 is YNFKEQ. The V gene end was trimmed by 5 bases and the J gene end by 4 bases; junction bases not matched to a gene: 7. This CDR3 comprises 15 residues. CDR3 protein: CASSSTGLTTGELFF. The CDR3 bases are TGTGCCAGCAGCTCCACGGGACTAACCACCGGGGAGCTGTTTTTT.

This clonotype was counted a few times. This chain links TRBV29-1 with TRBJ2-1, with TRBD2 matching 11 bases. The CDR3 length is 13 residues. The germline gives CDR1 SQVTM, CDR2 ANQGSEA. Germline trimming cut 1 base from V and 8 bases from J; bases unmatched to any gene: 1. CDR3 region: CSVEGLAGYEQFF. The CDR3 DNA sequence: TGCAGCGTTGAAGGACTAGCGGGGTATGAGCAGTTCTTC.

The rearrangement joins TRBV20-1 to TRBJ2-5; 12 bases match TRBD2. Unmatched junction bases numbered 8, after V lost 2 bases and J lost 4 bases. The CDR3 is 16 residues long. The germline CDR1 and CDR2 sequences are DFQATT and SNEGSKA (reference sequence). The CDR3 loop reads CSARPRLAGVLETQYF. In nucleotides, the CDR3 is TGCAGTGCTAGACCCCGACTAGCGGGGGTTTTAGAGACCCAGTACTTC.

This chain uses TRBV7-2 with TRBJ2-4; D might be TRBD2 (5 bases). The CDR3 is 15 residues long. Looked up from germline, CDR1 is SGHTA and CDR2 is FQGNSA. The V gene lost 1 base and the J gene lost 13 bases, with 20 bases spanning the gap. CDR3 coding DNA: TGTGCCAGCAGCTTAGAATTTGCGCGGTTGGAGGCCCAGTACTTC. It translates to CASSLEFARLEAQYF.